Presented here are 8 T cell receptor beta chains from one specimen sequenced in a study of CD8+ T cells in alopecia areata. Isolated RNA was reverse transcribed into cDNA used as the sequencing template. The assay was immunoSEQ multiplex PCR, and TCRdb's table has in-frame clones only and misses some. Counted here are more than 95,000 clones, more than 35% occurring once; the ten biggest clones make up approximately 1.5%. Sequencing was done on a sample of CD4+ T cells sorted from blood. The origin of the receptors is a human donor with alopecia areata.

V is TRBV7-2 and J is TRBJ2-7; possibly TRBD1 for D (5 bases). V dropped 5 bases and J dropped 4 bases, with 18 bases sitting between them. Germline V lookup: CDR1 SGHTA, CDR2 FQGNSA. The CDR3 contains 15 residues. The CDR3 nucleotides read TGTGCCAGCAGCCCTCAGGGTAAGGGAAGGTACGAGCAGTACTTC. Amino acids: CASSPQGKGRYEQYF.

In this sample, this clone turned up a few times. This chain joins TRBV5-4 and TRBJ2-7; 9 bases align to TRBD1. This CDR3 contains 14 residues. Germline V CDR1 and CDR2: SGHNT, YYREEE (reference sequence). After removal of 0 bases from V and 7 bases from J, the junction contained 5 bases not matched to a gene. CDR3 loop: CASSLGTGAWEQYF. The CDR3, as DNA: TGTGCCAGCAGCTTGGGGACAGGGGCGTGGGAGCAGTACTTC.

This clone was seen a few times. V and J are TRBV28 and TRBJ2-3; D unresolved. The germline V gene has CDR1 MDHEN and CDR2 SYDVKM. The CDR3 contains 13 residues. V dropped 5 bases and J dropped 0 bases, with 6 bases sitting between them. The CDR3 DNA is TGTGCCAGCAGTCTAGGAAGCACAGATACGCAGTATTTT. This encodes CASSLGSTDTQYF.

The rearrangement joins TRBV7-3 to TRBJ2-5; no definite D call. V was cut by 4 bases and J by 4 bases, with 13 bases left in between. CDR1 and CDR2 (germline): SGHTA, FQGTGA. The CDR3 has 14 amino acids. The CDR3 here is CASSSHGMGETQYF. In nucleotides, the CDR3 is TGTGCCAGCAGCTCCCATGGGATGGGAGAGACCCAGTACTTC.

The chain employs TRBV10-3 and TRBJ1-1, with D perhaps TRBD1 (6 bases). CDR1 ENHRY and CDR2 SYGVKD come from the germline V gene. V lost 5 bases and J 1 base, leaving 8 bases between the germline ends. The length of the CDR3 is 13 residues. In DNA form, the CDR3 reads TGTGCCATCAGTTCGACAGGGAACACTGAAGCTTTCTTT. Its translation: CAISSTGNTEAFF.

The rearrangement uses TRBV2 and TRBJ2-5; 7 nucleotides match TRBD1. CDR3 length equals 14 residues. V lost 6 bases and J lost 2; bases outside the gene matches: 6. CDR1 and CDR2 (germline): SNHLY, FYNNEI. This CDR3 reads CASSPGTVQETQYF. CDR3 coding DNA: TGTGCCAGCAGCCCCGGGACAGTTCAAGAGACCCAGTACTTC. Using reference TRBV2 and TRBJ2-5 for the parts outside the CDR3, the full variable domain is EPEVTQTPSHQVTQMGQEVILRCVPISNHLYFYWYRQILGQKVEFLVSFYNNEISEKSEIFDDQFSVERPDGSNFTLKIRSTKLEDSAMYFCASSPGTVQETQYFGPGTRLLVL.

This clone was detected only a few times. V is TRBV5-6 and J is TRBJ1-1; 11 bases agree with TRBD1. The CDR3 spans 15 residues. CDR1 and CDR2 (germline): SGHDT, YYEEEE. V lost 0 bases to trimming and J lost 5 bases; unmatched junction nucleotides: 3. The CDR3 protein is CASSLVGTGGTEAFF. CDR3 DNA sequence: TGTGCCAGCAGCTTGGTGGGGACAGGGGGAACTGAAGCTTTCTTT.

This clone was seen only a few times. The chain is built from TRBV19 and TRBJ2-5; D gene unclear. The V end was cut by 3 bases, the J end by 2 bases, with 4 bases between. This CDR3 comprises 12 residues. Germline V lookup: CDR1 LNHDA, CDR2 SQIVND (reference sequence). The CDR3 here is CASSIRQETQYF. DNA for the CDR3: TGTGCCAGTAGTATCCGACAAGAGACCCAGTACTTC.